The 12 T cell receptor beta chains in this list originate from one sample, sequenced in a study of regulatory T cells in long-lasting Graves disease. Library construction for TCR beta used iRepertoire HTBI primers and Arm-PCR of CDR3 regions. Each CDR3 protein gets one entry after TCRdb re-called the multiplex PCR reads with MiXCR. Here the sample spans 530,000 or so distinct CDR3 sequences, around an eighth being singletons. This sample's time point: newly diagnosed GD, antithyroid drugs for less than 3 months. PBMC-derived RNA was used for the TCR library. These data were also filed under a second study, of T cells in Graves' hyperthyroidism and ophthalmopathy.

This specimen consisted of peripheral blood mononuclear cells (PBMCs), obtained at new diagnosis, from a patient treated with antithyroid drugs. Receptors originate from a young man with Graves disease.

This clonotype was detected ten times or more. The chain combines TRBV6-2 or TRBV6-3 with TRBJ2-1; 8 positions agree with TRBD1. Looked up from germline, CDR1 is MNHEY and CDR2 is SVGEGT. This CDR3 is built from 17 residues. V trimming: 7 bases; J trimming: 3 bases; junction bases outside the gene matches: 14. The CDR3 DNA is TGTGCCAGCACCCAGGGGGCCCCGAACACCTTCTACAATGAGCAGTTCTTC. Protein: CASTQGAPNTFYNEQFF.

This clonotype has a count of ten or more. The chain joins TRBV12-3 or TRBV12-4 to TRBJ1-4, with D unclear. Trimming cost V 3 bases and J 4 bases, with 12 bases left between them. The CDR3 has 15 residues. The CDR3 spells CASSLRGMGNEKLFF. The DNA for the CDR3 is TGTGCCAGCAGTTTGCGCGGGATGGGTAATGAAAAACTGTTTTTT.

There are many counts of this clonotype. This sequence joins TRBV12-3 or TRBV12-4 and TRBJ2-1; D remains ambiguous. The length of the CDR3 is 12 residues. Deletions cut 7 bases from V and 6 bases from J, with 10 bases between. CDR3 nucleotide sequence: TGTGCCAGCAATCTAGGGCCCAATGAGCAGTTCTTC. Translated: CASNLGPNEQFF.

Many counts were recorded for this clonotype. This rearrangement joins TRBV7-2 to TRBJ2-3; TRBD2 agrees at 7 bases. The CDR3 has 17 residues. Germline trimming cut 1 base from V and 3 bases from J; bases unmatched to any gene: 10. Looked up from germline, CDR1 is SGHTA and CDR2 is FQGNSA. CDR3 amino acids: CASSLVFGGSRTDTQYF. The DNA of the CDR3 is TGTGCCAGCAGCTTAGTATTCGGCGGGAGTAGAACAGATACGCAGTATTTT.

This clonotype was observed a handful of times. V gene TRBV29-1 combines with J gene TRBJ2-5, with 7 bases lining up with TRBD2. This CDR3 is 13 amino acids long. Per germline, CDR1 SQVTM and CDR2 ANQGSEA. Trimming removed 3 bases from V and 3 bases from J; junction bases left unmatched: 4. This CDR3 is CSVELTSEETQYF. Written as DNA, the CDR3 is TGCAGCGTTGAGCTTACTAGCGAAGAGACCCAGTACTTC.

Turning to this clonotype: A read error likely explains this, since a far larger clone differs by one base. The rearrangement joins TRBV13 to TRBJ2-7; D remains unclear. CDR1 PRHDT and CDR2 FYEKMQ come from the germline V gene (reference sequence). The CDR3 is made up of 14 amino acids. The DNA for the CDR3 is TGTGCCAGCAACTTAGGCGAGTCCTCCTACGAGCAGTACTTC. Its protein product is CASNLGESSYEQYF.

This clonotype was counted many times. The rearrangement joins TRBV7-8 to TRBJ1-1; D gene unclear. The CDR3 has 14 residues. Germline V gene lookup returns CDR1 SGHVS and CDR2 FQNEAQ. Deletions cut 8 bases from V and 2 bases from J, with 15 bases between. Here the CDR3 reads CASAPGRINTEAFF. DNA of the CDR3: TGTGCCAGCGCCCCTGGGAGAATTAACACTGAAGCTTTCTTT.

This clonotype was seen at least ten times. V and J are TRBV6-1 and TRBJ1-4; D possibly corresponds to TRBD1 (5 bases). Trimming took off 5 bases at V and 12 bases at J, with 13 bases between the two ends. Germline V gene data show CDR1 as MNHNS and CDR2 as SASEGT. The CDR3 is 12 amino acids. This CDR3 reads CASSTRVEELFF. CDR3 coding DNA: TGTGCCAGCAGTACCAGGGTGGAGGAACTGTTTTTT.

This clonotype was recorded at least ten times. The chain joins TRBV3-1 to TRBJ1-1, with D unclear. Trimming cost V 4 bases and J 1 base, with 7 bases left between them. The CDR3 loop spans 13 amino acids. Germline assignment: CDR1 LGHDT and CDR2 YNNKEL (reference sequence). The CDR3 region has the DNA TGTGCCAGCAGCCTCCTGGCGAACACTGAAGCTTTCTTT. It encodes CASSLLANTEAFF.

This clonotype was seen a handful of times. One end of the junction varies from germline; a read error may be responsible. The CDR3 loop reads CASSLDLARLEQYF. For the CDR3, the DNA is TGTGCCAGCAGCTTGGATTTGGCGCGGCTCGAGCAGTACTTC. The gene calls are TRBV5-1 and TRBJ2-7, with D unclear. Per germline, CDR1 SGHRS and CDR2 YFSETQ. This CDR3 is 14 amino acids long.

This clonotype was picked up many times. The chain links TRBV18 to TRBJ2-3; 7 bases align to TRBD2. The CDR3 is 14 residues long. The germline V gene encodes CDR1 KGHSH and CDR2 LQKENI. V gave up 6 bases and J gave up 9 bases; unmatched junction bases: 12. The CDR3 is CASSPGLREDTQYF. CDR3 sequence (DNA): TGTGCCAGCTCCCCGGGGCTCCGGGAGGACACGCAGTATTTT. Based on the CDR3 plus reference TRBV18 and TRBJ2-3, the full variable domain is NAGVMQNPRHLVRRRGQEARLRCSPMKGHSHVYWYRQLPEEGLKFMVYLQKENIIDESGMPKERFSAEFPKEGPSILRIQQVVRGDSAAYFCASSPGLREDTQYFGPGTRLTVL.

This clonotype has more than one count but fewer than ten. V is TRBV5-1 and J is TRBJ1-4; D is undetermined. The CDR3 runs to 14 residues. V lost 4 bases, J lost 7 bases, and 14 bases lay in between. Germline V CDR1 and CDR2: SGHRS, YFSETQ. Written as DNA, the CDR3 is TGCGCCAGCAGCCCCGGACGGGGTGGTGAAAAACTGTTTTTT. This gives the protein CASSPGRGGEKLFF.